The next 17 T cell receptor beta chains were all read from a single sample in a study of cytomegalovirus exposure and HLA in healthy donors. The PCR contained 60 Vbeta and 13 Jbeta primers. Sequencing used immunoSEQ multiplex PCR; TCRdb keeps in-frame clones, though not all of them. Seen here are more than 110,000 clones, roughly three quarters observed once, and the top ten hold about 3.8%. The specimen sequenced was PBMCs. These receptors originate from a man aged 18 to 35 in good health and CMV-seronegative.

This chain uses TRBV7-7 with TRBJ1-4; D not certain. V gave up 3 bases and J gave up 7 bases, with 24 bases separating them. CDR3 size: 18 residues. CDR1 and CDR2 (germline): SSHAT, FNYEAQ (reference sequence). CDR3 in DNA: TGTGCCAGCAGCTTGTTTATGTTGGTCCGGGATCGAGCTGAAAAACTGTTTTTT. Translated: CASSLFMLVRDRAEKLFF.

The sample holds a few counts of this clone. The chain uses TRBV15 and TRBJ2-1; 8 nucleotides match TRBD2. The ends lost 0 bases at V and 8 bases at J; junction bases unmatched: 3. Germline-derived CDR1 and CDR2 are LNHNV and YYDKDF (reference sequence). The CDR3 covers 14 residues. CDR3 coding DNA: TGTGCCACCAGCAGAGATAAGACTAGCGATGAGCAGTTCTTC. Translation gives CATSRDKTSDEQFF.

The chain joins TRBV7-9 to TRBJ2-3, with 7 bases that match TRBD2. This CDR3 has 14 amino acids. From germline, CDR1 is SEHNR and CDR2 FQNEAQ (reference sequence). Unmatched junction bases numbered 4, after V lost 3 bases and J lost 4 bases. CDR3: CASSLGGRADTQYF. In nucleotides, the CDR3 is TGTGCCAGCAGCTTGGGGGGGAGGGCAGATACGCAGTATTTT.

The CDR3 loop is CASTMTGGTEAFF. In DNA form, the CDR3 reads TGCGCCAGCACCATGACAGGGGGCACTGAAGCTTTCTTT. The rearrangement links TRBV5-1 to TRBJ1-1; 9 nucleotides agree with TRBD1. Germline values: CDR1 SGHRS, CDR2 YFSETQ. There are 13 residues in the CDR3. V shed 6 bases, J shed 4 bases, and the junction held 4 bases outside the gene matches.

The DNA of the CDR3 is TGCGCCAGCAGCTTGGTAAGGCTCAATACAGTCCCAAACAATGAGCAGTTCTTC. Protein sequence: CASSLVRLNTVPNNEQFF. The V and J genes are TRBV5-1 and TRBJ2-1; D not certain. Germline CDR1 SGHRS, CDR2 YFSETQ. The CDR3 loop spans 18 amino acids. Deletions cut 0 bases from V and 5 bases from J, with 21 bases between.

The chain uses TRBV4-1 and TRBJ2-3; D is perhaps TRBD2 (6 bases). CDR3 length: 17 amino acids. Looked up from germline, CDR1 is MGHRA and CDR2 is YSYEKL. Trimming shortened V by 0 bases and J by 2 bases, and 15 bases separated the two germline ends. CDR3 loop: CASSQDRLGPHTDTQYF. The CDR3 coding sequence is TGCGCCAGCAGCCAAGACCGACTAGGTCCTCACACAGATACGCAGTATTTT.

The rearrangement uses TRBV10-1 and TRBJ2-7; 9 nucleotides match TRBD2. Germline lookup yields CDR1 WNHNN and CDR2 SYGVQD (reference sequence). The CDR3 is 15 residues long. Unmatched junction bases numbered 4, after V lost 3 bases and J lost 1 base. The CDR3 DNA reads TGCGCCAGCAGTGATCCGAGCGGGGGGTCCTACGAGCAGTACTTC. It specifies CASSDPSGGSYEQYF.

The V and J genes are TRBV6-4 and TRBJ1-6; TRBD1 is a possible D gene (5 bases). V was trimmed by 5 bases and J by 7 bases, leaving 15 bases between them. Germline-derived CDR1 and CDR2 are MRHNA and SNTAGT. This CDR3 contains 15 residues. In DNA, the CDR3 is TGTGCCAGCAGTCCTCGACGGGACTTCAATTCACCCCTCCACTTT. It specifies CASSPRRDFNSPLHF.

By its share, this clone is medium-sized (0.01 to 0.1%). This sequence joins TRBV4-2 and TRBJ2-6, with 8 bases that match TRBD2. The CDR3 totals 16 residues. Germline CDR1 and CDR2: LGHNA and YNFKEQ. Trimming removed 0 bases from V and 2 bases from J; junction bases left unmatched: 0. The CDR3 is CASSQDGGAGANVLTF. The CDR3 DNA reads TGTGCCAGCAGCCAAGACGGGGGGGCTGGGGCCAACGTCCTGACTTTC.

The gene calls are TRBV5-1 and TRBJ1-4; possibly TRBD1 for D (6 bases). Germline CDR1 SGHRS, CDR2 YFSETQ. The germline V and J ends were trimmed by 4 bases and 0 bases, with 10 bases remaining between them. This CDR3 has 15 amino acids. The DNA of the CDR3 is TGCGCCAGCAGCACTCAGGGGTCAACTAATGAAAAACTGTTTTTT. Translation gives CASSTQGSTNEKLFF.

The table lists this clone with a few counts. This chain uses TRBV6-5 with TRBJ1-3; 10 positions match TRBD1. In germline, CDR1 is MNHEY, CDR2 SVGAGI. The CDR3 consists of 15 residues. J was trimmed by 6 bases and V by 6 bases; bases with no gene match: 8. Written as DNA, the CDR3 is TGTGCCAGCAGAAATGCGGGGACAGGGGAAAACACCATATATTTT. Protein: CASRNAGTGENTIYF.

The chain employs TRBV2 and TRBJ2-5; D not resolved. This CDR3 region has 12 residues. Trimming took off 2 bases at V and 2 bases at J, with 3 bases between the two ends. Per germline, CDR1 SNHLY and CDR2 FYNNEI. The DNA of the CDR3 is TGTGCCAGCAGTGAACTGCAAGAGACCCAGTACTTC. The encoded protein is CASSELQETQYF.

The genes are TRBV6-5 and TRBJ1-5; D is ambiguous. The CDR3 runs 15 residues. Trimming stripped 7 bases from V and 7 bases from J, with 20 bases between. Looked up from germline, CDR1 is MNHEY and CDR2 is SVGAGI. CDR3 in DNA: TGTGCCAGCAAGAGGACCCCCACCGCGGGACAGCCCCAGCATTTT. This translates into CASKRTPTAGQPQHF.

V is TRBV19 and J is TRBJ2-1, with D maybe TRBD2 (5 bases). Deletions cut 4 bases from V and 14 bases from J, with 30 bases between. The germline V gene encodes CDR1 LNHDA and CDR2 SQIVND (reference sequence). The CDR3 runs 17 residues. The CDR3 reads CASSRLASLKEEGTEFF. The CDR3 DNA reads as TGTGCCAGTAGTAGATTAGCATCATTAAAGGAGGAAGGCACGGAGTTCTTC.

The chain links TRBV30 to TRBJ1-2; D is ambiguous. This CDR3 spans 15 amino acids. The V and J ends lost 5 bases and 7 bases respectively, with 23 bases between them. Germline assignment: CDR1 GTSNPN and CDR2 SVGIG (reference sequence). CDR3 nucleotides: TGTGCCTGGGACCCTCCTTTCTCGGGATGGACTGGCTACACCTTC. The encoded protein is CAWDPPFSGWTGYTF.

The genes are TRBV27 and TRBJ2-7, with D tentatively TRBD2 (6 bases). In germline, CDR1 is MNHEY, CDR2 SMNVEV (reference sequence). CDR3 length: 15 residues. V lost 6 bases, J lost 2 bases, and 17 bases lay in between. CDR3 sequence reads: CASRRSRDFAYEQYF. Here the CDR3 DNA reads TGTGCCAGCAGGCGTAGCCGGGACTTTGCCTACGAGCAGTACTTC.

The CDR3 loop reads CASSVATQGYEQYF. The CDR3 nucleotides are TGTGCCAGCAGCGTAGCTACACAGGGGTACGAGCAGTACTTC. The chain has TRBV9 and TRBJ2-7, with TRBD1 matching 7 bases. The CDR3 sequence is 14 residues long. Unmatched junction bases numbered 4, after V lost 0 bases and J lost 4 bases. Germline V lookup: CDR1 SGDLS, CDR2 YYNGEE. Full variable domain (remainder filled in from reference TRBV9 and TRBJ2-7): DSGVTQTPKHLITATGQRVTLRCSPRSGDLSVYWYQQSLDQGLQFLIQYYNGEERAKGNILERFSAQQFPDLHSELNLSSLELGDSALYFCASSVATQGYEQYFGPGTRLTVT.